The clone carrying this TCR beta chain was seen once. This record comes from a study of control samples from healthy donors and cancer patients. J lost 5 bases, V lost 1 base, and 6 bases had no gene match. The CDR3 is 16 residues long. Per the germline V gene, CDR1 is KGHDR and CDR2 is SFDVKD. Repertoires were generated with immunoSEQ multiplex PCR, while TCRdb's copy carries only in-frame clones and drops some. The table shows 55,000 to 65,000 clones, with 80% to 90% occurring only once. Input material: PBMCs. The chain recombines TRBV24-1 with TRBJ2-1, with TRBD2 matching over 8 bases. The TCR was taken from a woman aged 60 to 75 with lung cancer. CDR3 DNA sequence: TGTGCCACCAGTGATTTCTCCGGGAGGGTCCACAATGAGCAGTTCTTC. As protein: CATSDFSGRVHNEQFF.